This TCR beta chain appears in the sequencing data of a study of CD8 T cells in Susac syndrome. Random-hexamer reverse transcription was applied to about 0.5 to 1 ug RNA. The TCR beta CDR3 was amplified by immunoSEQ multiplex PCR across 54 Vbeta, 13 Jbeta. TCRdb called the immunoSEQ multiplex PCR reads again in MiXCR, with one record for every CDR3 protein. The table shows 200,000 or so distinct CDR3 sequences, with about 94% occurring only once. The multiple sclerosis controls were treatment-naive patients affected by stable or active relapsing-remitting disease. Negative isolation yielded the CD8+ and CD4+ T cells, while FACS enriched the TEMRA cells. Germline CDR1 is SGDLS and CDR2 is YYNGEE. The CDR3 length is 14 residues. V shed 0 bases and J 4 bases; nucleotides not matched to a gene: 2. The sample holds a few counts of this clonotype.

The chain recombines TRBV9 with TRBJ1-2, with 8 bases that match TRBD1. Sequencing used CD8+ T cells from PBMCs. The clonotype was recovered from a human donor with multiple sclerosis. The CDR3, as DNA: TGTGCCAGCAGCGTAGGACAGGGGAGCTATGGCTACACCTTC. It codes for CASSVGQGSYGYTF.